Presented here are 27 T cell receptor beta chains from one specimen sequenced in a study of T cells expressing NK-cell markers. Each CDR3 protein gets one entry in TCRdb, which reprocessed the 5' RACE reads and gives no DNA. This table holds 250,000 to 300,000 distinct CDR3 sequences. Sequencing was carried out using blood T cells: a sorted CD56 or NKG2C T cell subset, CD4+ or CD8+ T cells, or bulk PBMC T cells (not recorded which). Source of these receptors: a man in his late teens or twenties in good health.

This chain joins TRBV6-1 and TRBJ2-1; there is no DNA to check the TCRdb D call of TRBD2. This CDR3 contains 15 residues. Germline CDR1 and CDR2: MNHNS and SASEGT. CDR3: CASSPGRFSYNEQFF.

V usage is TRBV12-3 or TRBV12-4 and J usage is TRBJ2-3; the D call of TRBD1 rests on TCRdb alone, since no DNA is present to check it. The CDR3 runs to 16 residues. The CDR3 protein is CASSFGGTGVSDTQYF.

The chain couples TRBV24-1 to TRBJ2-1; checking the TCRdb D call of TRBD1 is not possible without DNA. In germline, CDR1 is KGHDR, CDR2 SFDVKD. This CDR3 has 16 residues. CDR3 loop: CATSDSTGLGYNEQFF.

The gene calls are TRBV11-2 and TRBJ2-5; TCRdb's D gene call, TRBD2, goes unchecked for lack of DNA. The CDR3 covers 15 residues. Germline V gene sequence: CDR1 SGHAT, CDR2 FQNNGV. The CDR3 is CASSLGLAGGETQYF.

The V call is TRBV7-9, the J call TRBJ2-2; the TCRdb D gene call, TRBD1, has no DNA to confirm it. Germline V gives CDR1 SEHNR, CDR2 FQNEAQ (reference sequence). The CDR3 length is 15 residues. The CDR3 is CASSPRLKGAGELFF.

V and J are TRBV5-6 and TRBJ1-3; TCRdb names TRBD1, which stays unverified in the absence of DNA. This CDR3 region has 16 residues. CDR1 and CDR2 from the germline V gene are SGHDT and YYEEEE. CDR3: CASSLRGRSSGNTIYF.

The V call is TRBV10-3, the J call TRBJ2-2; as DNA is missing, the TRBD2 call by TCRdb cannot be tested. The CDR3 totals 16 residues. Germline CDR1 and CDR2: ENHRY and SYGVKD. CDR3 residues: CAIRGLAGEWTGELFF.

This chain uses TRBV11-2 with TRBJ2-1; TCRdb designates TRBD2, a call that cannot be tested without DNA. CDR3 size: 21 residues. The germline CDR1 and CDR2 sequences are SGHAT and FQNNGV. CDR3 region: CASSLVRRTSGSPRTYNEQFF.

This CDR3 reads CASIGRGQRGNEQFF. The chain carries TRBV2 and TRBJ2-1; as DNA is missing, the TRBD1 call by TCRdb cannot be tested. Germline V gene data show CDR1 as SNHLY and CDR2 as FYNNEI. The CDR3 length is 15 residues.

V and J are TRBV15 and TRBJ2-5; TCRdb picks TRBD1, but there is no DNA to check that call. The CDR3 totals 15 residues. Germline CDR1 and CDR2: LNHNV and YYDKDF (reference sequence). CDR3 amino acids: CATSRAPGTAGTQYF.

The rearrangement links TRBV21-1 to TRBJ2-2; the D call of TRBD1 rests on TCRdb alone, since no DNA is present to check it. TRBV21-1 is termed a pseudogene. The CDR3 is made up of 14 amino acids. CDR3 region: CASSTYRATGELFF.

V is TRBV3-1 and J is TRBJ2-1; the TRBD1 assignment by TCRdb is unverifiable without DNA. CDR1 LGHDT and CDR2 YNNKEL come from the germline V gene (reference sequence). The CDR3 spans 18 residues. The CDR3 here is CASSPHPPGVTSRDEQFF.

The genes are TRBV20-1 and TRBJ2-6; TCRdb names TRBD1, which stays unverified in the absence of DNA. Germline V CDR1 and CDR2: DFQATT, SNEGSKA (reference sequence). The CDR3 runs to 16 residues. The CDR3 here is CSARAIGGLGANVLTF.

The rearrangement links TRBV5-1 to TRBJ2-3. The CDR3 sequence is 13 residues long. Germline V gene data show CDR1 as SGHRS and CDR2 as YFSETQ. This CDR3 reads CASSLTRLDTQYF. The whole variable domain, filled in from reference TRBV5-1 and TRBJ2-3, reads KAGVTQTPRYLIKTRGQQVTLSCSPISGHRSVSWYQQTPGQGLQFLFEYFSETQRNKGNFPGRFSGRQFSNSRSEMNVSTLELGDSALYLCASSLTRLDTQYFGPGTRLTVL.

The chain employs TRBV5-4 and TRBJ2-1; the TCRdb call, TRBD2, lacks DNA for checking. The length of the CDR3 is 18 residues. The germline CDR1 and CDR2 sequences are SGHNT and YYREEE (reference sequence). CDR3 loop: CASSLAGLAGGPGNEQFF.

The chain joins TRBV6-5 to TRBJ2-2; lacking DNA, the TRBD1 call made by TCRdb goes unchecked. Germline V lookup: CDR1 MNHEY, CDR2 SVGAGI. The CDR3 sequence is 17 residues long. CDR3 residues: CASSYLERGARTGELFF.

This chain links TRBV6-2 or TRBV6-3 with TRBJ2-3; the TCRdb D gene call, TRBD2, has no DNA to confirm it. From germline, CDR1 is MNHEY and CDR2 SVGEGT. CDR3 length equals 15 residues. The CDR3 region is CASSYGGVGTDTQYF.

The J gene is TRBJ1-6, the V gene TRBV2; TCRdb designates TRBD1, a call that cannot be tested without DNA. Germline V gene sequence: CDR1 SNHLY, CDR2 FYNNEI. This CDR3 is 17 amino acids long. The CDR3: CASSDRGQGSYNSPLHF. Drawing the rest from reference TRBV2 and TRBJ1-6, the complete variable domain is EPEVTQTPSHQVTQMGQEVILRCVPISNHLYFYWYRQILGQKVEFLVSFYNNEISEKSEIFDDQFSVERPDGSNFTLKIRSTKLEDSAMYFCASSDRGQGSYNSPLHFGNGTRLTVT.

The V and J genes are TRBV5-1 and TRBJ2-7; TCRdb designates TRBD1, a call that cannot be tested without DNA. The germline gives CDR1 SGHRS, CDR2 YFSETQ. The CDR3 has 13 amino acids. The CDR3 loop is CASSSVRGGEQYF.

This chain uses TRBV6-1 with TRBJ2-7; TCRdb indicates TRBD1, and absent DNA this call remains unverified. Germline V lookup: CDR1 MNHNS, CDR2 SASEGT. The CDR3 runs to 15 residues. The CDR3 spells CASSGPGTAYYEQYF.

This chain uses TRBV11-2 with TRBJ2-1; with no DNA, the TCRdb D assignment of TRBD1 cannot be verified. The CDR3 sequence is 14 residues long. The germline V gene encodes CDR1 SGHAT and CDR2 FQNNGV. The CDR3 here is CASSLLGQGVEQFF.

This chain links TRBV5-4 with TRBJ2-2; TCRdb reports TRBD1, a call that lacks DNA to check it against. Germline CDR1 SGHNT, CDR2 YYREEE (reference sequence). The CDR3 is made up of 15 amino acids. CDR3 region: CASSQGQSNTGELFF.

CDR3: CASSSQNTDTQYF. The rearrangement links TRBV12-3 or TRBV12-4 to TRBJ2-3. The CDR3 length is 13 residues.

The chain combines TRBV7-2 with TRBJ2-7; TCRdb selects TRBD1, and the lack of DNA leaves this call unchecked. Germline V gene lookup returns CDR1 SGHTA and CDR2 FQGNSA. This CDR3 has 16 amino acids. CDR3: CASSLAGTRTPREQYF.

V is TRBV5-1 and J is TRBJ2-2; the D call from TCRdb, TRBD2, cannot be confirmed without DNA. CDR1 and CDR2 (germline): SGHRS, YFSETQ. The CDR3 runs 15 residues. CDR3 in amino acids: CASSLSRAGGGELFF.

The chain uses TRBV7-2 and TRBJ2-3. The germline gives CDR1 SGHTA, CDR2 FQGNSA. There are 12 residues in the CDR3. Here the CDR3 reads CASSLYPGEQYF.

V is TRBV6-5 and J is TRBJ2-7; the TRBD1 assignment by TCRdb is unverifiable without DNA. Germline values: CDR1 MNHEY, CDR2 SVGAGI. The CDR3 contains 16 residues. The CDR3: CASSYRFPVGTYEQYF.